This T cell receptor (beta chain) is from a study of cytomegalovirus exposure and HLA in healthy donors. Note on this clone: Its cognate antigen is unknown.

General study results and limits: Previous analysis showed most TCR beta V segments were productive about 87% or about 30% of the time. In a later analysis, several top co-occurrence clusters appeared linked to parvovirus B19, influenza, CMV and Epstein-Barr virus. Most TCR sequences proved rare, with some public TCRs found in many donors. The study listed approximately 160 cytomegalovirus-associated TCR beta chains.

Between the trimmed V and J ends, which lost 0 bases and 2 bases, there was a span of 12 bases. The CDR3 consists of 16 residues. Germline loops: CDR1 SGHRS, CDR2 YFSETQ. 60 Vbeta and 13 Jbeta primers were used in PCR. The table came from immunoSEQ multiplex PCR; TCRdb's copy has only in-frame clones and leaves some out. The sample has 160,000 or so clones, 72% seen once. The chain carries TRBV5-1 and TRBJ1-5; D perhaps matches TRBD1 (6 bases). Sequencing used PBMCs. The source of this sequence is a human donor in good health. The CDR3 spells CASSLDGQRGNQPQHF. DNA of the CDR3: TGCGCCAGCAGCTTGGACGGACAGAGGGGCAATCAGCCCCAGCATTTT.